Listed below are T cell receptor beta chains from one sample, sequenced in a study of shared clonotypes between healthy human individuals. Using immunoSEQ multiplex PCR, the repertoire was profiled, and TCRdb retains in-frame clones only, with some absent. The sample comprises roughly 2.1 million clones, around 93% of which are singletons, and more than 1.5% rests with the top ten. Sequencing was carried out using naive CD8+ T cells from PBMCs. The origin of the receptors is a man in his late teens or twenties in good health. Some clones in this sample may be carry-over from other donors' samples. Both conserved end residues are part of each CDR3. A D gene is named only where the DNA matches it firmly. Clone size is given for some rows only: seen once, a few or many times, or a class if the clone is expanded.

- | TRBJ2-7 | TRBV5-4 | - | TGTGCCAGCAGCTTGGGTACTAGTCCCCACTACGAGCAGTACTTC | CASSLGTSPHYEQYF
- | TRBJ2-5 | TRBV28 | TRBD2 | TGTGCCAGCCGCCCCGCGGGAGCGGGGGAGACCCAGTACTTC | CASRPAGAGETQYF
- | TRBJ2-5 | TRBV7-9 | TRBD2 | TGTGCCAGCAGCTTGGGGAGCGGGGACCAGTACTTC | CASSLGSGDQYF
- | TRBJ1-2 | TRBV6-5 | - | TGTGCCAGCAGTTACGGGGGCGACTATGGCTACACCTTC | CASSYGGDYGYTF
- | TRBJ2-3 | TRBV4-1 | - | TGCGCCAGCAGCCAGGGACCGTCCACAGATACGCAGTATTTT | CASSQGPSTDTQYF
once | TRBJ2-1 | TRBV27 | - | TGTGCCAGCAGTTTACGGGTGGGTGGGAATGAGCAGTTCTTC | CASSLRVGGNEQFF
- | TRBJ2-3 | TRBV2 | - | TGTGCCAGCAGTGAAGCCCAGGGCTGGGGACACACAGATACGCAGTATTTT | CASSEAQGWGHTDTQYF
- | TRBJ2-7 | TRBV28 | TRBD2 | TGTGCCAGCAGTTTATCGCGGGAGACAAGCGAGCAGTACTTC | CASSLSRETSEQYF
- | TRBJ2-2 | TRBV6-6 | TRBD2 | TGTGCCAGCAGTTATCCGGGACTAGCGGCCGGGGAGCTGTTTTTT | CASSYPGLAAGELFF
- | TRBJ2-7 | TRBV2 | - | TGTGCCAGCCACCCGGGACACCCTCTCGAGCAGTACTTC | CASHPGHPLEQYF
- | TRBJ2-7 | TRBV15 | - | TGTGCCACCAGCAGAGATGCGGGGATAGCCTACGAGCAGTACTTC | CATSRDAGIAYEQYF
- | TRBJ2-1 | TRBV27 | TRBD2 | TGTGCCAGCAGTTTAGGGACTAGCGGGAGGGTCCTCTCCTACAATGAGCAGTTCTTC | CASSLGTSGRVLSYNEQFF
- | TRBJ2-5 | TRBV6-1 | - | TGTGCCAGCAGTGAAGTCAGGGGCCGGCTTAACTTC | CASSEVRGRLNF
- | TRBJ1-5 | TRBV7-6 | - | TGTGCCAGCAGCTTGGGGGATACAACAAATCCCCAGCATTTT | CASSLGDTTNPQHF
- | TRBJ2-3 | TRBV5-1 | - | TGCGCCAGCAGTCACTCCCTTGGAGATACGCAGTATTTT | CASSHSLGDTQYF
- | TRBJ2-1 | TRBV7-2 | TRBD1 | TGTGCCAGCAGCTCGACAGGGAATTCCTACAATGAGCAGTTCTTC | CASSSTGNSYNEQFF
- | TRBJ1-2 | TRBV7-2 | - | TGTGCCAGCAGGAGTCGGGCCAAGGTCTATGGCTACACCTTC | CASRSRAKVYGYTF
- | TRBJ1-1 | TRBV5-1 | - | TGCGCCAGCAGCTTGGGAGGGAGTACTGAAGCTTTCTTT | CASSLGGSTEAFF
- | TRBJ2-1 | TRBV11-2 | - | TGTGCCAGCAGCTCACGGACCCGCCCCGGCACCTACAATGAGCAGTTCTTC | CASSSRTRPGTYNEQFF
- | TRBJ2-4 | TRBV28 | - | TGTGCCAGCAGACGTCCGGGACGGTTAAACATTCAGTACTTC | CASRRPGRLNIQYF
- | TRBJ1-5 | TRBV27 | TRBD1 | TGTGCCAGCAGTATCAGGGGGCCCGGGGGTCAGCCCCAGCATTTT | CASSIRGPGGQPQHF
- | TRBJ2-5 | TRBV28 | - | TGTGCCAGCAGTTTCGTCAGGGGAGAGACCCAGTACTTC | CASSFVRGETQYF
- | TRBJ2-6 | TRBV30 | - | TGTGCCTGGAGCGGATACAACAGGGACGCTGGGGCCAACGTCCTGACTTTC | CAWSGYNRDAGANVLTF
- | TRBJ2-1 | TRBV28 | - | TGTGCCAGCAGTCCCGGCTGGAAAAAGCAGTTCTTC | CASSPGWKKQFF
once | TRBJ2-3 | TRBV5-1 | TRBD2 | TGCGCCAGCAGCTCACACGATACTAGCGGGAGACCCTATGATACGCAGTATTTT | CASSSHDTSGRPYDTQYF
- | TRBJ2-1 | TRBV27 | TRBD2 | TGTGCCAGCAGTTTACGGGGAGGGCTCAAAGATGAGCAGTTCTTC | CASSLRGGLKDEQFF
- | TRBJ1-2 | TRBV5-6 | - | TGTGCCAGCAGCCCGGGGGTGGGTTTGAATGGCTACACCTTC | CASSPGVGLNGYTF
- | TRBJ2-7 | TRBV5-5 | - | TGTGCCAGCAGCCTCTCCGGTAGCTACACCTACGAGCAGTACTTC | CASSLSGSYTYEQYF
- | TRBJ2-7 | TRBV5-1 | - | TGCGCCAGCAGCTTGGTGGGACCACCTTCCTACGAGCAGTACTTC | CASSLVGPPSYEQYF
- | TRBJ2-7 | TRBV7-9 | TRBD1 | TGTGCCAGCGGACAGGGTTTCCCCTACGAGCAGTACTTC | CASGQGFPYEQYF
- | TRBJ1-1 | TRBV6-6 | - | TGTGCCAGCCTAGACTCGGGCACTGAAGCTTTCTTT | CASLDSGTEAFF
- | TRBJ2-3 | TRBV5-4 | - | TGTGCCAGCAGCTTGCTTCCGGGACATAAAGCGGATACGCAGTATTTT | CASSLLPGHKADTQYF
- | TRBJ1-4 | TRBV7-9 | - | TGTGCCAGCAGCTTAGTACCCACTAATGAAAAACTGTTTTTT | CASSLVPTNEKLFF
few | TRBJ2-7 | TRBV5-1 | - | TGCGCCAGCAGAGTTAGGCCTACCTACGAGCAGTACTTC | CASRVRPTYEQYF
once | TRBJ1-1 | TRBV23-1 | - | TGCGCCAGCACCCAAAATGGGGGGGTGAGCACTGAAGCTTTCTTT | CASTQNGGVSTEAFF
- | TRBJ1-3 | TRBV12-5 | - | TGTGCTAGTGGTTTGGTACCCGACGCCCGGGACAACCTTGGAAACACCATATATTTT | CASGLVPDARDNLGNTIYF
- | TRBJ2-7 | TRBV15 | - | TGTGCCACCAGCGGAGACCTATACCTCCACGAGCAGTACTTC | CATSGDLYLHEQYF